The 13 T cell receptor beta chains listed next were all sequenced from one sample in a study of cytomegalovirus exposure and HLA in healthy donors. PCR primers comprised 60 Vbeta and 13 Jbeta primers. Clones were read by immunoSEQ multiplex PCR, and TCRdb kept only the in-frame ones, dropping some. This table has some 130,000 clones, 80% appearing once. The sample was PBMCs. All receptors come from a male donor in good health and CMV-seronegative.

This chain connects TRBV30 to TRBJ1-5; D is unclear. V dropped 3 bases and J dropped 4 bases, with 13 bases sitting between them. The CDR3 has 14 amino acids. Germline V gives CDR1 GTSNPN, CDR2 SVGIG (reference sequence). DNA for the CDR3: TGTGCCTGGAGCCACTTACGGGGAAATCAGCCCCAGCATTTT. Residues: CAWSHLRGNQPQHF.

On this clone itself: An end of the junction differs from the germline gene, which may be a read error. The chain employs TRBV2 and TRBJ2-3; no reliable D call. The CDR3 extends over 11 amino acids. Germline values: CDR1 SNHLY, CDR2 FYNNEI. The CDR3 is CASSESGCGNF. The CDR3 coding sequence is TGTGCCAGCAGTGAAAGTGGTTGCGGAAATTTT.

This clone has only one observation. V usage is TRBV5-5 and J usage is TRBJ2-7; 12 positions agree with TRBD2. V was pared by 1 base and J by 4 bases, with 3 bases of the junction left unmatched. CDR1 and CDR2 (germline): SGHKS, YYEKEE (reference sequence). The CDR3 runs 15 residues. The CDR3 DNA reads as TGTGCCAGCAGCTTGACGCTAGCGGGAGGGTACGAGCAGTACTTC. It codes for CASSLTLAGGYEQYF.

The chain uses TRBV7-8 and TRBJ2-7; possibly TRBD1 for D (6 bases). From germline, CDR1 is SGHVS and CDR2 FQNEAQ. This CDR3 comprises 14 residues. Trimming stripped 5 bases from V and 1 base from J, with 12 bases between. The CDR3 DNA is TGTGCCAGCAGCCTTTCAGGACAGTCCTACGAGCAGTACTTC. This translates into CASSLSGQSYEQYF.

The J gene is TRBJ2-7, the V gene TRBV19, with 8 bases identical to TRBD1. The J segment lost 1 base and the V segment lost 4 bases, leaving 6 bases of the junction unmatched. The CDR3 is 15 residues long. Germline V gene data show CDR1 as LNHDA and CDR2 as SQIVND (reference sequence). The CDR3 region is CASSTGDRRSYEQYF. The DNA for the CDR3 is TGTGCCAGTAGTACCGGGGACAGGAGGTCCTACGAGCAGTACTTC.

The chain uses TRBV11-1 and TRBJ2-3; D unclear. V lost 5 bases, J lost 3 bases, and 15 bases lay in between. CDR3 length equals 15 residues. The germline V gene encodes CDR1 SGHAT and CDR2 FQDESV (reference sequence). CDR3 nucleotide sequence: TGTGCCAGCAGCGGCCCCCTAGTGGTTACAGATACGCAGTATTTT. Translated, it gives CASSGPLVVTDTQYF.

V is TRBV10-1 and J is TRBJ2-7, with 7 bases fitting TRBD1. CDR3 length: 15 amino acids. Trimming cost V 3 bases and J 4 bases; bases outside gene matches: 9. CDR1 WNHNN and CDR2 SYGVQD come from the germline V gene (reference sequence). CDR3 coding DNA: TGCGCCAGCAGTGAATTTCACAGGGGTTCGTACGAGCAGTACTTC. It yields the protein CASSEFHRGSYEQYF.

This clone was found once. The chain is built from TRBV25-1 and TRBJ1-2; D possibly corresponds to TRBD1 (5 bases). The length of the CDR3 is 12 residues. The germline gives CDR1 MGHDK, CDR2 SYGVNS. V gave up 3 bases and J gave up 8 bases, with 10 bases separating them. CDR3: CASSEFRAGYTF. DNA for the CDR3: TGTGCCAGCAGTGAGTTCAGGGCGGGCTACACCTTC.

CDR3 coding DNA: TGTGCCAGCAGCTTCAGGAAAAGGGAGCTTAGTTCCCACAATGAGCAGTTCTTC. Its translation is CASSFRKRELSSHNEQFF. The V and J genes are TRBV7-8 and TRBJ2-1, with D possibly TRBD2 on 5 matching bases. V was cut by 3 bases and J by 5 bases, with 23 bases left in between. Germline loops: CDR1 SGHVS, CDR2 FQNEAQ. The CDR3 length is 18 residues.

This chain joins TRBV7-8 and TRBJ2-5; maybe TRBD2 (5 bases). The J call may not be correct, given that the DNA end is closer to TRBJ2-7. CDR3 size: 14 residues. Germline values: CDR1 SGHVS, CDR2 FQNEAQ. The CDR3 here is CASSSLGISYEQYF. CDR3 nucleotide sequence: TGTGCCAGCAGCTCCCTCGGGATCTCTTACGAGCAGTACTTC.

The V and J genes are TRBV5-1 and TRBJ2-5; the D is unclear. Trimming took 0 bases from V and 5 from J, leaving 11 bases between them. The germline gives CDR1 SGHRS, CDR2 YFSETQ. The CDR3 consists of 14 residues. The CDR3 here is CASSLGSTEETQYF. The CDR3 nucleotides are TGCGCCAGCAGCTTGGGGTCAACAGAGGAGACCCAGTACTTC.

V usage is TRBV25-1 and J usage is TRBJ2-2, with TRBD1 matching 7 bases. This CDR3 spans 13 amino acids. The ends lost 8 bases at V and 6 bases at J; junction bases unmatched: 6. The germline gives CDR1 MGHDK, CDR2 SYGVNS. The DNA of the CDR3 is TGTGCCAGCTTACAGGGGTCAGCCGGGGAGCTGTTTTTT. Translated: CASLQGSAGELFF. Full variable domain (outside the CDR3, taken from reference TRBV25-1 and TRBJ2-2): EADIYQTPRYLVIGTGKKITLECSQTMGHDKMYWYQQDPGMELHLIHYSYGVNSTEKGDLSSESTVSRIRTEHFPLTLESARPSHTSQYLCASLQGSAGELFFGEGSRLTVL.

The rearrangement uses TRBV7-9 and TRBJ2-5; 10 positions match TRBD1. The CDR3 is 14 residues long. J lost 2 bases, V lost 5 bases, and 2 bases had no gene match. CDR1 SEHNR and CDR2 FQNEAQ come from the germline V gene (reference sequence). DNA for the CDR3: TGTGCCAGCAGCGGGGGACAGGGGCAAGAGACCCAGTACTTC. Protein product: CASSGGQGQETQYF.